Included here is one T cell receptor beta chain sequence, with context. Trimming pared 5 bases from V and 2 bases from J, leaving 9 bases between. Germline CDR1 and CDR2: KGHSH and LQKENI. This CDR3 is 13 amino acids long. This sample stems from a study of blood T cell repertoires in COVID-19. Study context: Collection of acute and convalescent COVID-19 samples took place in the United States, Italy and Spain.

Generated by immunoSEQ multiplex PCR, the TCRdb table keeps only in-frame clones and is missing some. The table lists some 78,000 clones, 87% of them singletons. This receptor was obtained from a woman older than 75 with active or convalescent COVID-19. Sequences were obtained from peripheral blood. The genes are TRBV18 and TRBJ1-2; D is undetermined. CDR3 in DNA: TGTGCCAGCTCATCTACAGTGAACTATGGCTACACCTTC. Its protein product is CASSSTVNYGYTF. The complete variable domain, with remaining parts taken from reference TRBV18 and TRBJ1-2, reads NAGVMQNPRHLVRRRGQEARLRCSPMKGHSHVYWYRQLPEEGLKFMVYLQKENIIDESGMPKERFSAEFPKEGPSILRIQQVVRGDSAAYFCASSSTVNYGYTFGSGTRLTVV.